The rows below give T cell receptor beta chains drawn from one sample of a study of blood T cell repertoires in COVID-19. Clones were read by immunoSEQ multiplex PCR, and TCRdb kept only the in-frame ones, dropping some. The repertoire holds 400,000 to 450,000 clones, with about nine tenths as singletons. The sequenced sample was peripheral blood. The receptor set was obtained from a middle-aged woman with COVID-19, enrolled during active disease. Both conserved end residues are part of each CDR3. D genes are given only for firm matches. Clone size is given for some rows only: seen once, a few or many times, or a class if the clone is expanded.

V: TRBV5-6; D: TRBD1; J: TRBJ1-5; size: once; CDR3: CASSSTGDQQPQHF; DNA: TGTGCCAGCAGCTCCACAGGGGACCAGCAGCCCCAGCATTTT
V: TRBV9; D: .; J: TRBJ1-6; size: .; CDR3: CASSVTTTAGSPLHF; DNA: TGTGCCAGCAGCGTGACCACCACGGCGGGTTCACCCCTCCACTTT
V: TRBV18; D: .; J: TRBJ2-7; size: .; CDR3: CASSPSGPSKEQYF; DNA: TGTGCCAGCTCACCTAGCGGCCCCAGTAAAGAGCAGTACTTC
V: TRBV7-2; D: .; J: TRBJ1-2; size: .; CDR3: CASSPGGGDYGYTF; DNA: TGTGCCAGCAGCCCCGGGGGAGGGGACTATGGCTACACCTTC
V: TRBV11-2; D: .; J: TRBJ2-3; size: .; CDR3: CASSLDPISTGTDTQYF; DNA: TGTGCCAGCAGCTTAGACCCTATTTCCACAGGTACAGATACGCAGTATTTT
V: TRBV5-1; D: .; J: TRBJ1-2; size: .; CDR3: CASSLNRTPNYGYTF; DNA: TGCGCCAGCAGCTTGAACCGGACTCCTAACTATGGCTACACCTTC
V: TRBV27; D: TRBD1; J: TRBJ1-4; size: .; CDR3: CASSLRDSLNEKLFF; DNA: TGTGCCAGCAGTCTAAGGGACAGCCTTAATGAAAAACTGTTTTTT
V: TRBV30; D: .; J: TRBJ1-6; size: .; CDR3: CAWDSLYNSPLHF; DNA: TGTGCCTGGGACAGCCTATATAATTCACCCCTCCACTTT
V: TRBV12-5; D: .; J: TRBJ1-2; size: .; CDR3: CASVPDSGDGYTF; DNA: TGTGCTAGTGTTCCAGACTCGGGGGATGGCTACACCTTC
V: TRBV5-4; D: .; J: TRBJ2-3; size: .; CDR3: CASSLTGSWADTQYF; DNA: TGTGCCAGCAGCCTCACAGGGAGTTGGGCAGATACGCAGTATTTT
V: TRBV19; D: .; J: TRBJ1-4; size: .; CDR3: CASGVATNEKLFF; DNA: TGTGCCAGCGGGGTCGCAACTAATGAAAAACTGTTTTTT
V: TRBV2; D: TRBD2; J: TRBJ2-1; size: .; CDR3: CASSEVGLAGGQQFF; DNA: TGTGCCAGCAGTGAAGTGGGACTAGCGGGGGGACAGCAGTTCTTC
V: TRBV16; D: .; J: TRBJ1-4; size: .; CDR3: CASSLTDAGAGEKLFF; DNA: TGTGCCAGCAGCCTCACCGACGCGGGGGCCGGTGAAAAACTGTTTTTT
V: TRBV28; D: TRBD1; J: TRBJ1-2; size: .; CDR3: CASSRAPGQGFYGYTF; DNA: TGTGCCAGCAGTCGAGCCCCCGGACAGGGGTTCTATGGCTACACCTTC
V: TRBV5-1; D: .; J: TRBJ2-3; size: .; CDR3: CASSLTADTQYF; DNA: TGCGCCAGCAGCTTGACGGCAGATACGCAGTATTTT
V: TRBV19; D: .; J: TRBJ2-2; size: .; CDR3: CASRNRALSTGELFF; DNA: TGTGCCAGTAGGAACAGGGCCTTGAGCACCGGGGAGCTGTTTTTT
V: TRBV28; D: TRBD2; J: TRBJ2-2; size: .; CDR3: CASSQTSGGAVGELFF; DNA: TGTGCCAGCAGCCAAACTAGCGGGGGGGCTGTCGGGGAGCTGTTTTTT
V: TRBV20-1; D: .; J: TRBJ2-7; size: .; CDR3: CSAKLVGEQYF; DNA: TGCAGTGCTAAACTAGTTGGTGAGCAGTACTTC
V: TRBV4-3; D: .; J: TRBJ1-5; size: .; CDR3: CASSQDLQGPRHF; DNA: TGCGCCAGCAGCCAGGACCTACAGGGCCCCCGGCATTTT
V: TRBV7-9; D: TRBD1; J: TRBJ1-1; size: .; CDR3: CASSLFTGGATEAFF; DNA: TGTGCCAGCAGCTTATTTACAGGGGGAGCCACTGAAGCTTTCTTT
V: TRBV28; D: .; J: TRBJ2-7; size: .; CDR3: CASSFQSPIPYEQYF; DNA: TGTGCCAGCAGTTTTCAGTCACCAATTCCCTACGAGCAGTACTTC
V: TRBV7-9; D: .; J: TRBJ1-1; size: .; CDR3: CASSLLRTVNTEAFF; DNA: TGTGCCAGCAGCTTACTACGAACGGTGAACACTGAAGCTTTCTTT
V: TRBV4-2; D: .; J: TRBJ1-1; size: .; CDR3: CASSQGADEAFF; DNA: TGTGCCAGCAGCCAAGGAGCGGATGAAGCTTTCTTT
V: TRBV7-9; D: .; J: TRBJ1-2; size: few; CDR3: CASSQRRGGYTF; DNA: TGTGCCAGCAGCCAGAGGAGGGGTGGCTACACCTTC
V: TRBV5-6; D: TRBD1; J: TRBJ2-3; size: .; CDR3: CASSVGQETTDTQYF; DNA: TGTGCCAGCAGCGTGGGACAGGAGACCACAGATACGCAGTATTTT
V: TRBV9; D: .; J: TRBJ2-1; size: .; CDR3: CASSVGGAAKSLNEQFF; DNA: TGTGCCAGCAGCGTCGGCGGCGCGGCGAAGTCACTCAATGAGCAGTTCTTC
V: TRBV5-1; D: .; J: TRBJ1-1; size: .; CDR3: CASSSYRQNTEAFF; DNA: TGCGCCAGCAGCTCGTATAGACAGAACACTGAAGCTTTCTTT
V: TRBV14; D: .; J: TRBJ2-7; size: .; CDR3: CASSQVRLSEQYF; DNA: TGTGCCAGCAGCCAAGTGAGGCTGTCCGAGCAGTACTTC
V: TRBV19; D: .; J: TRBJ2-1; size: .; CDR3: CASSIRGANEQFF; DNA: TGTGCCAGTAGTATTCGGGGGGCGAATGAGCAGTTCTTC
V: TRBV5-1; D: TRBD1; J: TRBJ2-4; size: .; CDR3: CASSLGDRALNIQYF; DNA: TGCGCCAGCAGCTTGGGAGACAGGGCCCTAAACATTCAGTACTTC
V: TRBV25-1; D: TRBD1; J: TRBJ1-1; size: .; CDR3: CASTGTGGTEAFF; DNA: TGTGCCAGCACTGGGACAGGAGGGACTGAAGCTTTCTTT
V: TRBV5-4; D: .; J: TRBJ2-5; size: .; CDR3: CASSFPGEETQYF; DNA: TGTGCCAGCAGCTTTCCGGGAGAAGAGACCCAGTACTTC
V: TRBV12-3/TRBV12-4; D: TRBD1; J: TRBJ1-5; size: .; CDR3: CASRMDRDQPQHF; DNA: TGTGCCAGCAGGATGGACAGGGACCAGCCCCAGCATTTT
V: TRBV15; D: .; J: TRBJ1-3; size: once; CDR3: CATSRDQDYAGNTIYF; DNA: TGTGCCACCAGCAGAGATCAGGACTATGCGGGAAACACCATATATTTT
V: TRBV6-5; D: TRBD1; J: TRBJ2-2; size: .; CDR3: CASSFRATGGTGELFF; DNA: TGTGCCAGCAGTTTCAGGGCGACAGGGGGAACCGGGGAGCTGTTTTTT
V: TRBV4-1; D: .; J: TRBJ1-5; size: few; CDR3: CASSQDWADPQPQHF; DNA: TGCGCCAGCAGCCAAGATTGGGCAGACCCCCAGCCCCAGCATTTT
V: TRBV7-8; D: .; J: TRBJ1-6; size: .; CDR3: CASSSYRDRGGNSPLHF; DNA: TGTGCCAGCAGCTCTTACAGGGACCGCGGGGGGAATTCACCCCTCCACTTT
V: TRBV5-4; D: .; J: TRBJ1-2; size: once; CDR3: CASSGRGPVGYTF; DNA: TGTGCCAGCAGCGGGCGGGGCCCGGTTGGCTACACCTTC
V: TRBV7-8; D: TRBD2; J: TRBJ2-7; size: .; CDR3: CASSLVLAGGSYEQYF; DNA: TGTGCCAGCAGCTTAGTGCTAGCGGGAGGATCCTACGAGCAGTACTTC
V: TRBV7-2; D: TRBD1; J: TRBJ1-5; size: .; CDR3: CASSLAGTGGGKPQHF; DNA: TGTGCCAGCAGCTTAGCCGGGACAGGGGGTGGGAAGCCCCAGCATTTT
V: TRBV6-6; D: .; J: TRBJ1-1; size: .; CDR3: CASSPRAGAPTEAFF; DNA: TGTGCCAGCAGCCCCCGGGCGGGGGCGCCCACTGAAGCTTTCTTT
V: TRBV27; D: TRBD1; J: TRBJ1-4; size: .; CDR3: CASSSIQGGKGEKLFF; DNA: TGTGCCAGCAGTTCCATACAGGGGGGAAAGGGTGAAAAACTGTTTTTT
V: TRBV27; D: .; J: TRBJ1-4; size: .; CDR3: CASSLSLRLNEKLFF; DNA: TGTGCCAGCAGTTTATCGCTGCGGCTCAATGAAAAACTGTTTTTT
V: TRBV7-9; D: .; J: TRBJ1-5; size: .; CDR3: CASSLVGDGPQHF; DNA: TGTGCCAGCAGCTTGGTAGGGGATGGGCCCCAGCATTTT
V: TRBV27; D: .; J: TRBJ1-2; size: .; CDR3: CATRDLKYGYTF; DNA: TGTGCCACCCGGGACTTAAAGTATGGCTACACCTTC
V: TRBV9; D: TRBD2; J: TRBJ2-2; size: .; CDR3: CASSVRGLAGEVSGELFF; DNA: TGTGCCAGCAGCGTAAGGGGGCTAGCGGGAGAGGTTTCCGGGGAGCTGTTTTTT
V: TRBV5-8; D: TRBD2; J: TRBJ2-3; size: .; CDR3: CASSPGLREGTQYF; DNA: TGTGCCAGCAGCCCGGGACTAAGGGAGGGTACGCAGTATTTT
V: TRBV27; D: .; J: TRBJ1-2; size: .; CDR3: CASSFRGPQGGYTF; DNA: TGTGCCAGCAGTTTTCGTGGGCCCCAGGGGGGCTACACCTTC
V: TRBV7-9; D: TRBD1; J: TRBJ1-2; size: .; CDR3: CASSRIDRGSYTF; DNA: TGTGCCAGCAGTCGAATTGACAGGGGGAGCTACACCTTC
V: TRBV7-2; D: .; J: TRBJ1-6; size: .; CDR3: CASSSYREGYSPLHF; DNA: TGTGCCAGCAGCTCATACAGGGAGGGGTATTCACCCCTCCACTTT
V: TRBV12-3/TRBV12-4; D: .; J: TRBJ1-1; size: .; CDR3: CASSLSRIAFF; DNA: TGTGCCAGCAGTTTATCCAGGATAGCTTTCTTT
V: TRBV7-9; D: TRBD1; J: TRBJ1-2; size: .; CDR3: CASSSLLVQGLRLDGYTF; DNA: TGTGCCAGCAGCTCACTTTTAGTACAGGGGCTACGGTTAGACGGCTACACCTTC